The entry below gives a single TCR beta chain sequence along with its context. Germline assignment: CDR1 SGHRS and CDR2 YFSETQ. V was pared by 4 bases and J by 7 bases, with 14 bases of the junction left unmatched. The CDR3 runs to 17 residues. These data belong to a study of blood T cell repertoires in COVID-19. The overall study: Specimens from acute and convalescent COVID-19 originated in the United States, Italy and Spain. Sources were T cells, B-cell-depleted T cells, or PBMCs; the material itself was cDNA or gDNA.

In the original processing: Reference gene primer amplification gave nucleated cell count estimates. Produced via immunoSEQ multiplex PCR; TCRdb's table is partial and in-frame only. Clonal size and the V and J genes are those of that table, whereas D and trimming came from the DNA. The repertoire holds over 350,000 clones, with more than 85% as singletons. This rearrangement joins TRBV5-1 to TRBJ2-1; 10 bases fit TRBD2. Sequencing was carried out using peripheral blood. The receptor's source is a woman between 25 and 40 years old with acute or convalescent COVID-19. As DNA, the CDR3 is TGCGCCAGCAGCCCCCGGGGGTTAGCGGGGGGCCGGAATGAGCAGTTCTTC. Translated, it gives CASSPRGLAGGRNEQFF.